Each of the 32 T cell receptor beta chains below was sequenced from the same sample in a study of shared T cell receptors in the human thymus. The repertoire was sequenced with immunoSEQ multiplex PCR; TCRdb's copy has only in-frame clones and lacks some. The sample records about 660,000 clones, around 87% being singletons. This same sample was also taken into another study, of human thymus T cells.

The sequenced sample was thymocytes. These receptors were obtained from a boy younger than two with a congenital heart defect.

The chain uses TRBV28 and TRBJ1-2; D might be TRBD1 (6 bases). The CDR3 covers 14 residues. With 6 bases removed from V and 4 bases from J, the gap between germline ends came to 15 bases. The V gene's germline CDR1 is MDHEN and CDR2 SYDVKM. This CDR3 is CASSRRGGIYGYTF. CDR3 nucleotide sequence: TGTGCCAGCAGCCGTCGCGGGGGCATCTATGGCTACACCTTC.

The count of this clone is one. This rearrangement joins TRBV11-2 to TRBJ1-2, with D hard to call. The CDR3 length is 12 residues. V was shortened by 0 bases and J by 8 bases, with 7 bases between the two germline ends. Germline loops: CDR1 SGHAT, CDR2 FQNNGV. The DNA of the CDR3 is TGTGCCAGCAGCTTAGATCGAGGGGGCTACACCTTC. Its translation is CASSLDRGGYTF.

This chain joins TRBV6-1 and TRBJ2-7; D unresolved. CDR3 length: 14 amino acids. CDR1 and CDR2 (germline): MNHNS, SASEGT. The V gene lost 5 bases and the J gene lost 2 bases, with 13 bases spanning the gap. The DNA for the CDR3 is TGTGCCAGCAGTCCGGTACTGCCTGCCTACGAGCAGTACTTC. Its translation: CASSPVLPAYEQYF.

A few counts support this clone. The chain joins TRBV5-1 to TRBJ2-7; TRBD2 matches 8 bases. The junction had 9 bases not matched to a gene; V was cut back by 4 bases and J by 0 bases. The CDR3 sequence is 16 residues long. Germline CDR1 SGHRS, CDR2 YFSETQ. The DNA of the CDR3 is TGCGCCAGCAGCCGGGGCGCGGGGGGCTCCTCCTACGAGCAGTACTTC. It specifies CASSRGAGGSSYEQYF. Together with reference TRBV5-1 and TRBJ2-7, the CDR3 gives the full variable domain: KAGVTQTPRYLIKTRGQQVTLSCSPISGHRSVSWYQQTPGQGLQFLFEYFSETQRNKGNFPGRFSGRQFSNSRSEMNVSTLELGDSALYLCASSRGAGGSSYEQYFGPGTRLTVT.

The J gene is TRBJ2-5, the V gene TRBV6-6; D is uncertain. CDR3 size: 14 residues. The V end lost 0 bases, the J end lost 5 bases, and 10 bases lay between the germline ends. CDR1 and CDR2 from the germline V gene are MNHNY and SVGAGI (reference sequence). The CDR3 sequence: CASSYSRSRETQYF. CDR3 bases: TGTGCCAGCAGTTACTCTCGTAGCCGGGAGACCCAGTACTTC.

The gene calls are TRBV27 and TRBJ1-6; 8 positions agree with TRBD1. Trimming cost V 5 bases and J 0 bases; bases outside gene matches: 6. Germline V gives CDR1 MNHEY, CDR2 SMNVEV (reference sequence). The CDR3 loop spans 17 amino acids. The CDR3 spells CASSDRTGSSYNSPLHF. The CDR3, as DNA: TGTGCCAGCAGTGATAGGACAGGGAGCTCCTATAATTCACCCCTCCACTTT.

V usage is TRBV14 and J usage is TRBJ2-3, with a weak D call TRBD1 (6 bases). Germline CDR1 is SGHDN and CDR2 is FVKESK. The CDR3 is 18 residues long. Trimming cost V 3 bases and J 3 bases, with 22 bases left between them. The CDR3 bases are TGTGCCAGCAGCCAGGGGGCAGGAACTACGAGGGTAACAGATACGCAGTATTTT. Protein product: CASSQGAGTTRVTDTQYF. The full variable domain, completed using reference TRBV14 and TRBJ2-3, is EAGVTQFPSHSVIEKGQTVTLRCDPISGHDNLYWYRRVMGKEIKFLLHFVKESKQDESGMPNNRFLAERTGGTYSTLKVQPAELEDSGVYFCASSQGAGTTRVTDTQYFGPGTRLTVL.

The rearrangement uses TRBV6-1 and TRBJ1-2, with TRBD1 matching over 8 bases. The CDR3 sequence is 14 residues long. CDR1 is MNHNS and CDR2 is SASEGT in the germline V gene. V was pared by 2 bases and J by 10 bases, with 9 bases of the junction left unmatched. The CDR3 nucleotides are TGTGCCAGCAGTGAACAGGGGGCGCGTCTGGTCTACACCTTC. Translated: CASSEQGARLVYTF.

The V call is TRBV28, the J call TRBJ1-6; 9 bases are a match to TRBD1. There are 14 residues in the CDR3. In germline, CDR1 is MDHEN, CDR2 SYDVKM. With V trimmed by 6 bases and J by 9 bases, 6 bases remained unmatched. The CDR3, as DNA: TGTGCCAGCAGACCGGGACAGGGATCTTCACCCCTCCACTTT. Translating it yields CASRPGQGSSPLHF.

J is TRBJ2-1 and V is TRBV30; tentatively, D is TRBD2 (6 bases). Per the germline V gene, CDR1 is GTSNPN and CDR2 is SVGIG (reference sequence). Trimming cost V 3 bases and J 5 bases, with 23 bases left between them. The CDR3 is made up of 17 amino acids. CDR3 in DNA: TGTGCCTGGAGATGTTTAGGAGCTCGGCGGGACGACAATGAGCAGTTCTTC. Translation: CAWRCLGARRDDNEQFF.

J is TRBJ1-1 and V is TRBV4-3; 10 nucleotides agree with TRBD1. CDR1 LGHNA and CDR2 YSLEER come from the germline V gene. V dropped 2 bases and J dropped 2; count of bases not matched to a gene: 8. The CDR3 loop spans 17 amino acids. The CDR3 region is CASSQIDRGRYNTEAFF. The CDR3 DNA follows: TGCGCCAGCAGCCAAATAGACAGGGGGCGGTACAACACTGAAGCTTTCTTT.

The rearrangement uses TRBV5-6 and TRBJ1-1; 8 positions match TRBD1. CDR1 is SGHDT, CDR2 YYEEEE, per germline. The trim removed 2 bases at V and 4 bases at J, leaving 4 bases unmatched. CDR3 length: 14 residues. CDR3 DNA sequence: TGTGCCAGCAGCTTACCTGGACAGGGCACTGAAGCTTTCTTT. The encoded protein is CASSLPGQGTEAFF.

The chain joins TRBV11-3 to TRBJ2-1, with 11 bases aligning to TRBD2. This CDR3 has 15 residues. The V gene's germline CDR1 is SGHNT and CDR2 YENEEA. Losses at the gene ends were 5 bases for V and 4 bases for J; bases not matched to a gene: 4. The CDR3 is CASSPGLAVYNEQFF. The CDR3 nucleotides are TGTGCCAGCAGCCCGGGACTAGCGGTTTACAATGAGCAGTTCTTC.

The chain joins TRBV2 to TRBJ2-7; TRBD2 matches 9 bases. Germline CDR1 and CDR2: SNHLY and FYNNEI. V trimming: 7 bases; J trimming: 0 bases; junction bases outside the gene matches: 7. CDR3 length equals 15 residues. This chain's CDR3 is CASKATSGCSYEQYF. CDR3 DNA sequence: TGTGCCAGCAAAGCAACTAGCGGGTGCTCCTACGAGCAGTACTTC.

Written as DNA, the CDR3 is TGCGCCAGCAGCCAAGAAAATGGGGAGGGCAAGAACACTGAAGCTTTCTTT. It codes for CASSQENGEGKNTEAFF. The chain has TRBV4-1 and TRBJ1-1, with D uncertain. V lost 0 bases and J lost 1, with 15 bases in between. Looked up from germline, CDR1 is MGHRA and CDR2 is YSYEKL. This CDR3 has 17 residues.

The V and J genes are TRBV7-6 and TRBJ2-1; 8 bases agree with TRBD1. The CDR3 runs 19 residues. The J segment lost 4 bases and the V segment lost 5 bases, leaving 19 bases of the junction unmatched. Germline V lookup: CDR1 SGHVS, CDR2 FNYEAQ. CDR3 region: CASSLKDLFGTGLYNEQFF. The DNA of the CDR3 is TGTGCCAGCAGCCTCAAGGATTTATTCGGGACAGGACTTTACAATGAGCAGTTCTTC.

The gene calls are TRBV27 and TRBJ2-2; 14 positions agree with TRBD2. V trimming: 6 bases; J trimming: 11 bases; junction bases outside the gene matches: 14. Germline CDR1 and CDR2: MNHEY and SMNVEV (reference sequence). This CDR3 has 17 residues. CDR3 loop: CASSRPRLAGGPGELFF. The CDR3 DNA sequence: TGTGCCAGCAGCCGACCCCGACTAGCGGGAGGGCCTGGTGAGCTGTTTTTT.

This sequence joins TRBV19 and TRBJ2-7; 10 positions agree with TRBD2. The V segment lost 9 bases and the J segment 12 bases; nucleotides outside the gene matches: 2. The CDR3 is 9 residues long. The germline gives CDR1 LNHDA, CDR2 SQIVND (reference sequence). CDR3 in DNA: TGTGCCAGCAGGACTAGCGGGTACTTC. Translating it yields CASRTSGYF.

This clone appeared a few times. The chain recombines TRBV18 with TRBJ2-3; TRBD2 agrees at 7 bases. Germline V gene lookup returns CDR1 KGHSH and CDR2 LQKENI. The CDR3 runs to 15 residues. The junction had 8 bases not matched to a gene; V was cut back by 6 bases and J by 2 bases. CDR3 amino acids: CASSPNAGVTDTQYF. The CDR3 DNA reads TGTGCCAGCTCTCCAAACGCGGGAGTCACAGATACGCAGTATTTT.

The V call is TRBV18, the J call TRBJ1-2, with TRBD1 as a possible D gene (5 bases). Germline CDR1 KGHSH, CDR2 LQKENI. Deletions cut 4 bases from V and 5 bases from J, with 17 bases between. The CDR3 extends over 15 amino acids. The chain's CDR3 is CASSRGVGLSYGYTF. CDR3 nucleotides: TGTGCCAGCTCACGGGGGGTTGGTTTATCTTATGGCTACACCTTC.

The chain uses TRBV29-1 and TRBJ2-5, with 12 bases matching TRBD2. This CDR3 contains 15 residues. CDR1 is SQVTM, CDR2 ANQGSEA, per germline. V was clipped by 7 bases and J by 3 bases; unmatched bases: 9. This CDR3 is CSEASLAGGEETQYF. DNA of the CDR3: TGCAGCGAGGCCAGCCTAGCGGGGGGGGAAGAGACCCAGTACTTC.

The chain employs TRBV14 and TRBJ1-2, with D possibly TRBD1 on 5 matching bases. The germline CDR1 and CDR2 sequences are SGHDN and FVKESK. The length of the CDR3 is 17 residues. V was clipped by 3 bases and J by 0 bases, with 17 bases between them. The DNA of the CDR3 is TGTGCCAGCAGCCACCACAGGACCCGATTAGCTAACTATGGCTACACCTTC. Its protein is CASSHHRTRLANYGYTF. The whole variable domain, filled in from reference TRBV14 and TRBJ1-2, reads EAGVTQFPSHSVIEKGQTVTLRCDPISGHDNLYWYRRVMGKEIKFLLHFVKESKQDESGMPNNRFLAERTGGTYSTLKVQPAELEDSGVYFCASSHHRTRLANYGYTFGSGTRLTVV.

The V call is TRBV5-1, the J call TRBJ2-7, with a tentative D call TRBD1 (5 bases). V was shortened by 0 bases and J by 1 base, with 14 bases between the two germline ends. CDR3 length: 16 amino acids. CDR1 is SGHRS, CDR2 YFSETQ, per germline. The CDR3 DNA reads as TGCGCCAGCAGCTTGGCACCAGGGATTGGGTCCTACGAGCAGTACTTC. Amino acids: CASSLAPGIGSYEQYF.

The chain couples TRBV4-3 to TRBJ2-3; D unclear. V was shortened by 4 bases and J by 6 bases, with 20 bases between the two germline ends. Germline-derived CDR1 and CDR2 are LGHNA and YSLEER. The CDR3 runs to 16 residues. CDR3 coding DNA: TGCGCCAGCAGCCTCTTTGTATGGTCCGAGGCGGATACGCAGTATTTT. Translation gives CASSLFVWSEADTQYF.

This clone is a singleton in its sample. The CDR3 here is CASSFRPGTQYF. The CDR3 nucleotides read TGTGCCAGCAGTTTTCGTCCAGGTACGCAGTATTTT. The rearrangement joins TRBV28 to TRBJ2-3; D unclear. The germline gives CDR1 MDHEN, CDR2 SYDVKM. The CDR3 spans 12 residues. Deletions cut 3 bases from V and 8 bases from J, with 9 bases between.

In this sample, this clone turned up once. CDR3 nucleotide sequence: TGTGCCAGCAGTGAAGCGCAGGCGGGAGGGCCGTTCGATACGCAGTATTTT. The encoded protein is CASSEAQAGGPFDTQYF. The chain combines TRBV2 with TRBJ2-3; 9 bases are a match to TRBD2. Germline V CDR1 and CDR2: SNHLY, FYNNEI. J was trimmed by 6 bases and V by 0 bases; bases with no gene match: 10. This CDR3 contains 17 residues. The variable domain in full, completed from reference TRBV2 and TRBJ2-3, reads EPEVTQTPSHQVTQMGQEVILRCVPISNHLYFYWYRQILGQKVEFLVSFYNNEISEKSEIFDDQFSVERPDGSNFTLKIRSTKLEDSAMYFCASSEAQAGGPFDTQYFGPGTRLTVL.

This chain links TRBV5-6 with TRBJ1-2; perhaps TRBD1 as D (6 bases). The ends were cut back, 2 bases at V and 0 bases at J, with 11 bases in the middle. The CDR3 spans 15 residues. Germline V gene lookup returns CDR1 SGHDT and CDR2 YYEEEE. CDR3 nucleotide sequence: TGTGCCAGCAGCTTAGGGAGACAGGCTAACTATGGCTACACCTTC. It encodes CASSLGRQANYGYTF.

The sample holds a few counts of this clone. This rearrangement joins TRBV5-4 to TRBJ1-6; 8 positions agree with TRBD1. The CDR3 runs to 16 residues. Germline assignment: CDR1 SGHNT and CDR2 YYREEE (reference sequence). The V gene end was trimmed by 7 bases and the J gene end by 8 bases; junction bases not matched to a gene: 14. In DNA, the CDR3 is TGTGCCAGCTTCCCCGAACCGGGACAGGTAGATTCACCCCTCCACTTT. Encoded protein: CASFPEPGQVDSPLHF.

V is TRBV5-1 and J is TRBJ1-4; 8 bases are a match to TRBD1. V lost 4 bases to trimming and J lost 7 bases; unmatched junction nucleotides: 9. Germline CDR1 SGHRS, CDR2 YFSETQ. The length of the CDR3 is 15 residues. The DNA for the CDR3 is TGCGCCAGCAGCCGGGGGGCGACAGGGGTTGAAAAACTGTTTTTT. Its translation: CASSRGATGVEKLFF.

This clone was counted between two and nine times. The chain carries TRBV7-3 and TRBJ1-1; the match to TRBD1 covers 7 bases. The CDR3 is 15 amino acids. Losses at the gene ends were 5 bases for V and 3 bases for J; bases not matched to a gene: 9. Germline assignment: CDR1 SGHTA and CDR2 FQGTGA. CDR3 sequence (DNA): TGTGCCAGCAGCGTGAGGGGGCGTTGGGACACTGAAGCTTTCTTT. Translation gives CASSVRGRWDTEAFF.

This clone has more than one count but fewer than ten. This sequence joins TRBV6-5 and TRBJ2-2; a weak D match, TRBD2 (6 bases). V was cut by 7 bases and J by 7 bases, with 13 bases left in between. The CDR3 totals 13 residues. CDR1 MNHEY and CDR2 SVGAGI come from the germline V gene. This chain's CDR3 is CASNGAGGGELFF. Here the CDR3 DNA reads TGTGCCAGCAATGGAGCCGGGGGCGGGGAGCTGTTTTTT.

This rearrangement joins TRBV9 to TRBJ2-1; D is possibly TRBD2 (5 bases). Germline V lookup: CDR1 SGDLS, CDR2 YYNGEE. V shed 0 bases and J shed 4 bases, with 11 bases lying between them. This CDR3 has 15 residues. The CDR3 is CASSVAPGRYNEQFF. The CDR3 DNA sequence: TGTGCCAGCAGCGTAGCTCCGGGGAGATACAATGAGCAGTTCTTC.